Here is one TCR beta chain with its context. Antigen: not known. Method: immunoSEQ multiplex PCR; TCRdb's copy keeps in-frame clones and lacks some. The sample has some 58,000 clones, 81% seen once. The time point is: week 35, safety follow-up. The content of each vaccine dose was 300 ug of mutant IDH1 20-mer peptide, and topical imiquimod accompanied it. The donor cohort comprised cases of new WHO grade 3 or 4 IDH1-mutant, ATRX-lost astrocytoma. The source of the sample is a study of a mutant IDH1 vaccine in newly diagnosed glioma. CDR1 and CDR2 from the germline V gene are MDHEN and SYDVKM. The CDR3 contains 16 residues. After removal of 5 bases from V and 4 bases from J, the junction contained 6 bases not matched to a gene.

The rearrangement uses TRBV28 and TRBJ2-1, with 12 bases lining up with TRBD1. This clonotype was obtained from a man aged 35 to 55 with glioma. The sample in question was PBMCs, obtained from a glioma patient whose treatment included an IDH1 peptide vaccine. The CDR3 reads CASSPWGQGAYNEQFF. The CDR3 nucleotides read TGTGCCAGCAGTCCCTGGGGACAGGGGGCATACAATGAGCAGTTCTTC.